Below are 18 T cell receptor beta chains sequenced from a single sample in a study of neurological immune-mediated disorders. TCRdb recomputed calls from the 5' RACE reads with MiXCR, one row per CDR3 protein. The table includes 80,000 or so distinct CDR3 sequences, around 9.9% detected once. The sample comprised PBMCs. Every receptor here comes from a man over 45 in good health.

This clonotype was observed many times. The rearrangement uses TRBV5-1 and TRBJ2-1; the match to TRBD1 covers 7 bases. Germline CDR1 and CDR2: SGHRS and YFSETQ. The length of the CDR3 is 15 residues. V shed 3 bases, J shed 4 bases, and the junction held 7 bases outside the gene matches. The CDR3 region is CASSSTGTAYNEQFF. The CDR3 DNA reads TGCGCCAGCAGCTCCACCGGGACAGCGTACAATGAGCAGTTCTTC. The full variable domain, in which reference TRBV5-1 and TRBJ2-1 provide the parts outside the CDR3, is KAGVTQTPRYLIKTRGQQVTLSCSPISGHRSVSWYQQTPGQGLQFLFEYFSETQRNKGNFPGRFSGRQFSNSRSEMNVSTLELGDSALYLCASSSTGTAYNEQFFGPGTRLTVL.

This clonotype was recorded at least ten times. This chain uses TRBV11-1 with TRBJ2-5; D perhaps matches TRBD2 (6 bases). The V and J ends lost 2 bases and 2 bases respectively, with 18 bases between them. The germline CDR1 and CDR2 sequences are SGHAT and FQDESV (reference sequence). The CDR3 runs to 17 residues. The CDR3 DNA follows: TGTGCCAGCAGCTTATGGTCCGCTAGCGCCATTCAAGAGACCCAGTACTTC. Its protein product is CASSLWSASAIQETQYF. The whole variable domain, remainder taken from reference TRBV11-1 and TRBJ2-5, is EAEVAQSPRYKITEKSQAVAFWCDPISGHATLYWYRQILGQGPELLVQFQDESVVDDSQLPKDRFSAERLKGVDSTLKIQPAELGDSAMYLCASSLWSASAIQETQYFGPGTRLLVL.

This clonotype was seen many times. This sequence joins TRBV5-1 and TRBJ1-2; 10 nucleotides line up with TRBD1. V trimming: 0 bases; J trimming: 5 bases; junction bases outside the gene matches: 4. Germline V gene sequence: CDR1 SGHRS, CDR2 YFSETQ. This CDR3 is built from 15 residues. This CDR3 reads CASSLDLDRGYGYTF. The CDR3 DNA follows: TGCGCCAGCAGCTTGGATTTGGACAGGGGGTATGGCTACACCTTC.

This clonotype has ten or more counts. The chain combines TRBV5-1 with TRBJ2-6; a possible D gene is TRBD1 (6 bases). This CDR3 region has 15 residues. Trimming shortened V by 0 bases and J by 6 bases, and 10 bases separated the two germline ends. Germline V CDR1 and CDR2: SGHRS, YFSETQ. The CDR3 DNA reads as TGCGCCAGCAGCTTGGGGGCAGGGGTGGCCAACGTCCTGACTTTC. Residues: CASSLGAGVANVLTF.

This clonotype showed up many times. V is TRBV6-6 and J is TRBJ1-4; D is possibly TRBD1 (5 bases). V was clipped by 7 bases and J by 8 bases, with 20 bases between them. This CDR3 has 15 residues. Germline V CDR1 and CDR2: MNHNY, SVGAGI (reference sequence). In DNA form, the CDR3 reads TGTGCCAGCATTACGGGAGGGGACGCCAACGAAAAACTGTTTTTT. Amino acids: CASITGGDANEKLFF.

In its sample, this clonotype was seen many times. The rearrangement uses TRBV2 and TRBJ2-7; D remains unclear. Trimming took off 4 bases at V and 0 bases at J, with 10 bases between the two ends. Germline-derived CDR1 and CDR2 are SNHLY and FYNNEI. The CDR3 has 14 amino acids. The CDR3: CASSGWGSSYEQYF. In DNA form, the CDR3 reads TGTGCCAGCAGTGGTTGGGGAAGCTCCTACGAGCAGTACTTC.

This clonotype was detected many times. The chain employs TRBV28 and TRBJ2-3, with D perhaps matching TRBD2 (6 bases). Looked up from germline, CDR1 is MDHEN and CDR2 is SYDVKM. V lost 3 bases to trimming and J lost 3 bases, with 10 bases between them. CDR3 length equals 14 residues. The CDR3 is CASSFLSGTDTQYF. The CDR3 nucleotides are TGTGCCAGCAGTTTCCTTAGCGGAACAGATACGCAGTATTTT. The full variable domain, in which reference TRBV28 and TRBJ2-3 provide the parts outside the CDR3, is DVKVTQSSRYLVKRTGEKVFLECVQDMDHENMFWYRQDPGLGLRLIYFSYDVKMKEKGDIPEGYSVSREKKERFSLILESASTNQTSMYLCASSFLSGTDTQYFGPGTRLTVL.

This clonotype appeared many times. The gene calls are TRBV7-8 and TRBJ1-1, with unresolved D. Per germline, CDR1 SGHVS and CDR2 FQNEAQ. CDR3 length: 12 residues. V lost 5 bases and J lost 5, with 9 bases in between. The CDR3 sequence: CASSLGRTEAFF. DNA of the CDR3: TGTGCCAGCAGCCTTGGGAGAACTGAAGCTTTCTTT.

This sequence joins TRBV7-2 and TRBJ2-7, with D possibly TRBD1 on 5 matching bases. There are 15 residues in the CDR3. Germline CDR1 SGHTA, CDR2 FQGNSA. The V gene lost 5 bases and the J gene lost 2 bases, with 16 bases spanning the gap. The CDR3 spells CASSHTGVSPYEQYF. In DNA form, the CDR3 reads TGTGCCAGCAGCCACACAGGCGTCTCACCCTACGAGCAGTACTTC.

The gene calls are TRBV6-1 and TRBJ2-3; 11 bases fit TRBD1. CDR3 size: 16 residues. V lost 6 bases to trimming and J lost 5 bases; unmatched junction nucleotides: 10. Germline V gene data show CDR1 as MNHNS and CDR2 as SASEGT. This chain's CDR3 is CASRTGQGAGKDTQYF. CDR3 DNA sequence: TGTGCCAGCAGAACCGGACAGGGGGCTGGCAAAGATACGCAGTATTTT.

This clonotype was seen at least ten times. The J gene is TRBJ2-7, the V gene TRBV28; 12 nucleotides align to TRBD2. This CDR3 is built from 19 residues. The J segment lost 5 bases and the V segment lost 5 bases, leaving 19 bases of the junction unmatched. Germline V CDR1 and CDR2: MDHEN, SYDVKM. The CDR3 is CASSPETASGRGQWNEQYF. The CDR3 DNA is TGTGCCAGCAGTCCCGAGACAGCTAGCGGGAGGGGGCAGTGGAACGAGCAGTACTTC.

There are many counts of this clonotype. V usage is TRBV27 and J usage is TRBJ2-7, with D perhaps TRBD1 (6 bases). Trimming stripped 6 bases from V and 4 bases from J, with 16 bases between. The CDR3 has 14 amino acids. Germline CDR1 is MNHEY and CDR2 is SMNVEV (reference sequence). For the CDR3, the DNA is TGTGCCAGCAGGCCAATACAGGGAACGTACGAGCAGTACTTC. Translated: CASRPIQGTYEQYF.

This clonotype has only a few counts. DNA of the CDR3: TGTGCCAGCAGCCAACAGGGCACTGAAGCTTTCTTT. It specifies CASSQQGTEAFF. The V and J genes are TRBV3-1 and TRBJ1-1, with D tentatively TRBD1 (5 bases). Germline values: CDR1 LGHDT, CDR2 YNNKEL (reference sequence). V was shortened by 2 bases and J by 4 bases, with 5 bases between the two germline ends. The CDR3 has 12 residues.

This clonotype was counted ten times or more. This chain's CDR3 is CASSLTSHNEQFF. DNA for the CDR3: TGTGCCAGCAGCCTGACTAGCCACAATGAGCAGTTCTTC. The chain carries TRBV28 and TRBJ2-1; 7 bases are shared with TRBD2. V shed 6 bases, J shed 5 bases, and the junction held 4 bases outside the gene matches. CDR3 length: 13 amino acids. Per the germline V gene, CDR1 is MDHEN and CDR2 is SYDVKM.

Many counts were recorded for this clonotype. The CDR3 DNA is TGTGCCATCAGTGAGTCAAGCGTGAGCCTTGGGGAGCAGTACTTC. It specifies CAISESSVSLGEQYF. This chain uses TRBV10-3 with TRBJ2-7; D is unclear. Germline V gene data show CDR1 as ENHRY and CDR2 as SYGVKD. The CDR3 runs to 15 residues. V was shortened by 0 bases and J by 7 bases, with 16 bases between the two germline ends.

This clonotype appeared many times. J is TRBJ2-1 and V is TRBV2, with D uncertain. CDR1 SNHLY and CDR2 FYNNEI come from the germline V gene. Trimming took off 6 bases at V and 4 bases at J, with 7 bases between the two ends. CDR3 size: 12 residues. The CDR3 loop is CASSGPYNEQFF. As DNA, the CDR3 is TGTGCCAGCAGCGGACCTTACAATGAGCAGTTCTTC.

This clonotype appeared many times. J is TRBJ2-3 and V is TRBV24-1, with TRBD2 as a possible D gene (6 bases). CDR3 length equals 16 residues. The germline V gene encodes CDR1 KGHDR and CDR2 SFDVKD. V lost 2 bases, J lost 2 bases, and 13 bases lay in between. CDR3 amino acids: CATSDYGSGSTDTQYF. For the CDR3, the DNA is TGTGCCACCAGTGATTATGGTAGCGGATCCACAGATACGCAGTATTTT.

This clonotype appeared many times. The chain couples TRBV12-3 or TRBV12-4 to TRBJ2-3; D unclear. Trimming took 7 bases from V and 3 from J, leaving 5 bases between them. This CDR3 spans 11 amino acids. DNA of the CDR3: TGTGCCAGCACCGCGACAGATACGCAGTATTTT. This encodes CASTATDTQYF.